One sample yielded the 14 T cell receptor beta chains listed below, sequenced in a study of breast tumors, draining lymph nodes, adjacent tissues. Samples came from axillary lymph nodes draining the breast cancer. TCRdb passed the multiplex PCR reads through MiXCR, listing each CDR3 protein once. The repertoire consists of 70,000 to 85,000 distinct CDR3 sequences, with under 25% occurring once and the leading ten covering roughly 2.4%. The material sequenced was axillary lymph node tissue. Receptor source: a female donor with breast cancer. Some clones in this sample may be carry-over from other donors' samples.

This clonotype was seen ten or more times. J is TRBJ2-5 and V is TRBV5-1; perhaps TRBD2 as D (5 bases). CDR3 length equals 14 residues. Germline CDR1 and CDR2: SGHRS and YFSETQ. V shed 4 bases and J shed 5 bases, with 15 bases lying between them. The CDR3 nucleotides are TGCGCCAGCAGCACCCGAACGGGGTCGGAGACCCAGTACTTC. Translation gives CASSTRTGSETQYF. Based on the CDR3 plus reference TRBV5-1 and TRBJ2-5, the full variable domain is KAGVTQTPRYLIKTRGQQVTLSCSPISGHRSVSWYQQTPGQGLQFLFEYFSETQRNKGNFPGRFSGRQFSNSRSEMNVSTLELGDSALYLCASSTRTGSETQYFGPGTRLLVL.

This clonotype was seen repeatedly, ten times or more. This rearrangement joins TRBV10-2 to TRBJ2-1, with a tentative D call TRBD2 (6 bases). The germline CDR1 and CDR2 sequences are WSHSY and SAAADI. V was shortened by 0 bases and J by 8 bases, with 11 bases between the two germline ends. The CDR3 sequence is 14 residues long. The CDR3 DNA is TGCGCCAGCAGTGAGTCGACTAGGCGACATGAGCAGTTCTTC. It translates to CASSESTRRHEQFF.

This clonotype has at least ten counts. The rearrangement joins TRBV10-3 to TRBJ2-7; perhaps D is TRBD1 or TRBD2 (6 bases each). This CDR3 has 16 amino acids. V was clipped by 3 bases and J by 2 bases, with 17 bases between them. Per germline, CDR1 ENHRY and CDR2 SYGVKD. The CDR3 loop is CAISDFKGGSPYEQYF. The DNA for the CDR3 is TGTGCCATCAGTGACTTCAAGGGGGGTTCCCCCTACGAGCAGTACTTC.

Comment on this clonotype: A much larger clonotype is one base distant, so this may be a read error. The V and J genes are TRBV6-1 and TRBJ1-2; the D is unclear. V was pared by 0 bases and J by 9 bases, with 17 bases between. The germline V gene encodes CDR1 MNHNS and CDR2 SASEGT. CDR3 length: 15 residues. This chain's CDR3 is CASSEAFLGRYRYTF. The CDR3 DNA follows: TGTGCCAGCAGTGAAGCGTTCCTCGGAAGATATCGCTACACCTTC.

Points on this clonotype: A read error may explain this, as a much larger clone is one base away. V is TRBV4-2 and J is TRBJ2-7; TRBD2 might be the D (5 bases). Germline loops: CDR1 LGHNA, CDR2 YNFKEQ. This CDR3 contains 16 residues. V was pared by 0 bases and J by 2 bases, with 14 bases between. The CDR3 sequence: CASSQDTAANAYEQYF. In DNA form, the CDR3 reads TGTGCCAGCAGCCAAGATACAGCGGCAAACGCCTACGAGCAGTACTTC.

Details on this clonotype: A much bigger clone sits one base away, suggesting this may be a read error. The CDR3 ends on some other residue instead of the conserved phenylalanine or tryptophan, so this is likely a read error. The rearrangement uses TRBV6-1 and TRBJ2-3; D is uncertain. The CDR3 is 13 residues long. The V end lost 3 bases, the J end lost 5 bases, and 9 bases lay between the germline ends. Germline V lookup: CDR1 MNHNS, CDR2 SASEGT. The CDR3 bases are TGTGCCAGCAGTGAGAGGCTAGGAGATACGCAGTATTCT. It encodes CASSERLGDTQYS.

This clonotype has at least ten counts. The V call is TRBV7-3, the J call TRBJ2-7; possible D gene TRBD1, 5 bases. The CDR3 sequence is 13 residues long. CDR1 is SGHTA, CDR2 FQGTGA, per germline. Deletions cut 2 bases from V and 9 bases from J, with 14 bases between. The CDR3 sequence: CASSLDKGMRQYF. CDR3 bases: TGTGCCAGCAGCTTAGACAAGGGGATGAGGCAGTACTTC.

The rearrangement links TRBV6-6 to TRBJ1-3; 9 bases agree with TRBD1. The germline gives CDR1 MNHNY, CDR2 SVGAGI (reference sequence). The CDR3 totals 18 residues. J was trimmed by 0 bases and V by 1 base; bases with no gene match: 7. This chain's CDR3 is CASSYWNRGLISGNTIYF. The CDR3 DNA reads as TGTGCCAGCAGTTACTGGAACAGGGGGCTTATCTCTGGAAACACCATATATTTT.

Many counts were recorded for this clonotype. The CDR3 is CASSALGSGRADEQYF. CDR3 DNA: TGCGCCAGCAGTGCCCTTGGGAGCGGGAGGGCGGACGAGCAGTACTTC. The chain has TRBV10-2 and TRBJ2-7; the match to TRBD2 covers 10 bases. Germline CDR1 reads WSHSY; CDR2 reads SAAADI. The junction had 11 bases not matched to a gene; V was cut back by 4 bases and J by 5 bases. The CDR3 contains 16 residues.

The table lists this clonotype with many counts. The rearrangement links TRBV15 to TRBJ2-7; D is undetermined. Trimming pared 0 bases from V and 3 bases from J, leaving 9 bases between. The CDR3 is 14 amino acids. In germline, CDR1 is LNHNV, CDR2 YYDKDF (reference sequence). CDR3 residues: CATSREARGYEQYF. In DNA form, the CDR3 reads TGTGCCACCAGCAGAGAGGCGCGAGGCTACGAGCAGTACTTC.

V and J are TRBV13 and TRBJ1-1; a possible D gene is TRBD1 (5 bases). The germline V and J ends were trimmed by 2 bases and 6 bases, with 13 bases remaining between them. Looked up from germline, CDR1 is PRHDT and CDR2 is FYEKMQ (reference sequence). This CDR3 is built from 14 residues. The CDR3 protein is CASSLRQGVAEAFF. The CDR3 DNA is TGTGCCAGCAGCTTACGTCAGGGTGTCGCTGAAGCTTTCTTT.

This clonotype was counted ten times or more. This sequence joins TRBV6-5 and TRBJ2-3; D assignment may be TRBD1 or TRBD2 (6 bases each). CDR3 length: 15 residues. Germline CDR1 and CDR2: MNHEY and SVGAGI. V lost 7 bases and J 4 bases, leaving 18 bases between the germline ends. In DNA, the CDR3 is TGTGCCAGCACCCAAGGGGGGAGGCCCCCAGATACGCAGTATTTT. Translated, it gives CASTQGGRPPDTQYF.

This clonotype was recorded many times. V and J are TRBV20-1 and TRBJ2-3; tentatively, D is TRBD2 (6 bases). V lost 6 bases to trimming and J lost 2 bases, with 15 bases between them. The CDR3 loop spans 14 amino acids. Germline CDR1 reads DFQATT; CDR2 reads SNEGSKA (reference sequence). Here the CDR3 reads CSAGRRDYTDTQYF. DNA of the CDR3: TGCAGTGCGGGAAGGCGGGATTACACAGATACGCAGTATTTT.

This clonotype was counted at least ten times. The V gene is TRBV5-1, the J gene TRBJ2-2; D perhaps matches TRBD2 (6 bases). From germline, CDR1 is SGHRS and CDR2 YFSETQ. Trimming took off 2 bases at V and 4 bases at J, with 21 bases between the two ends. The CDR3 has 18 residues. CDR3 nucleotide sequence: TGCGCCAGCAGCTTCGCGAGACTAGGGGTACCCCTCACCGGGGAGCTGTTTTTT. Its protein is CASSFARLGVPLTGELFF.